The present T cell receptor beta chain was sequenced within a study of spatial heterogeneity in lung cancer. Across the whole study: Alpha-chain sequences were detected in numbers that were consistently lower than beta-chain sequences. Raw sequencing reads included, on average, more than nine appearances of each unique TCR and UMI combination. Study-wide results and limits: Blood carried ubiquitous expanded tumor TCRs more at resection than follow-up.

As to time point: blood at routine non-recurrence follow-up after resection. Without sorting, whole RNA was sequenced from tumor, nontumor lung or frozen PBMC. Individually, TCR cDNA molecules were each labelled with a unique molecular identifier. TCRdb re-called the 5' RACE reads through MiXCR, storing one row per CDR3 protein. This table has around 120,000 distinct CDR3 sequences, less than 15% appearing once. Worth noting for this clonotype: Antigen specificity is unknown.

The CDR3 spans 15 residues. CDR1 and CDR2 (germline): MGHDK, SYGVNS. V gave up 8 bases and J gave up 5 bases; unmatched junction bases: 8. The clonotype originates from a male donor with early-stage non-small cell lung cancer. The chain recombines TRBV25-1 with TRBJ2-3; TRBD2 agrees at 12 bases. Here the sequenced sample was PBMCs, taken at follow-up. The CDR3 protein is CASGSLAGGRDTQYF. In nucleotides, the CDR3 is TGTGCCAGCGGAAGCCTAGCGGGGGGGCGAGATACGCAGTATTTT.